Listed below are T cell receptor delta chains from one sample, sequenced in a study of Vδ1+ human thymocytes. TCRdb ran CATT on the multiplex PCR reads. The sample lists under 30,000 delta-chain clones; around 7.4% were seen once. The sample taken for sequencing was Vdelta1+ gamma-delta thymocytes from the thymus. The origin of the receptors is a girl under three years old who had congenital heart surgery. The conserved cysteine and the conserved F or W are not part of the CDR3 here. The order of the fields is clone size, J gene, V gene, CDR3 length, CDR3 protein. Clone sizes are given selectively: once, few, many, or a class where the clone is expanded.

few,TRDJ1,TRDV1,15,ALGELTPNGGSDKLI
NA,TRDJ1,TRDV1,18,ALGEKPPYSDLVAHDKLI
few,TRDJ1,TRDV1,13,ALGQRRGYTDKLI
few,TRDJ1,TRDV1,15,ALGDRGVFQYTDKLI
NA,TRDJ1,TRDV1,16,ALSTYILNMGDTRGLI
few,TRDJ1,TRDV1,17,ALGEHNLPTDPGTDKLI
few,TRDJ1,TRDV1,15,ALGELLGDSCADKLI
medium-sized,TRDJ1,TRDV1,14,ALGGAFLPDFDKLI
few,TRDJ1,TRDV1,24,ALGDNTFTRLFTGGYGGKYTDKLI
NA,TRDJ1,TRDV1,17,ALGVVTSSRGAPTDKLI
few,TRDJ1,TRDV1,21,ALGERSSIIFGPPTWNTDKLI
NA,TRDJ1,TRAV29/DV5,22,AADQRGFLREEDWGIRYTDKLI
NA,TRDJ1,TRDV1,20,ALGDIGLPRLYWGTYTVKLI
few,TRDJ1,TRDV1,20,ALGELTTSYWGLFSYTDKLI
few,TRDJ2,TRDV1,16,ALGELEPGGSLTAQLF
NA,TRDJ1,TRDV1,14,ALAFSLLGDTDKLI
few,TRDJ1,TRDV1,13,ALGSGGAYTDKLI
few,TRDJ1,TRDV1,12,ALAHTGGSDKLI
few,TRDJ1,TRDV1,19,ALGGICLPLQGDTDTDKLI
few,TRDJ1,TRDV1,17,ALGEILPRGIKSVDKLI
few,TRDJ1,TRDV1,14,ALGTTYTGASRKLI
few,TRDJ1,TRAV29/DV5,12,AVKSLENTDKLI
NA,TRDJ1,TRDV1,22,ALGCHAFPLLVGVGEEHTDKLI
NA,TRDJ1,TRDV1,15,ALGALVLPTGSRPLI
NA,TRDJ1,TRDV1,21,ALGDPRHPPRLGDDNYTDKLI
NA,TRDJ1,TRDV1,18,ALGELVTTGPVGPTDKLI
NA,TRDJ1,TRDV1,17,ALGELDPSIRGYTDKLI
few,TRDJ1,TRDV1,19,ALGELWDSPGGYAGADKLI
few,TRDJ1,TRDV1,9,ALGGRVELI
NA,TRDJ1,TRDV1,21,ALGERLKILAPGRTYPYHKLI
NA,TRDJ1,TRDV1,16,ALGELIPMQYCTDKLI
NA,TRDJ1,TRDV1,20,ALGELRPRVGPGGYLPDKLI
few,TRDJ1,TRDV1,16,ALGEGSRALGVGDKLI